This T cell receptor (beta chain) was documented in a study of radiation and T cells in renal cell carcinoma. Study outcomes and limitations: Top tumor clonotypes rose in blood 2 weeks post-radiation, then contracted.

This clone occurred once. Antigen specificity is unknown. The CDR3 is 15 residues long. The germline V and J ends were trimmed by 0 bases and 0 bases, with 7 bases remaining between them. Here immunoSEQ multiplex PCR was the method, and the copy in TCRdb shows in-frame clones only, minus some. The table includes about 83,000 clones, approximately 82% detected once. The time point is: blood 4 weeks post-SBRT, at nephrectomy. The treatment: 15 Gy SBRT to primary tumor, nephrectomy 4 weeks later. This chain links TRBV23-1 with TRBJ2-3, with D tentatively TRBD2 (5 bases). TRBV23-1 is reported as an ORF; its role is uncertain. The sequence was collected from a woman aged 55-70 years with renal cell carcinoma. The material was blood, obtained from a patient whose treatment included radiotherapy and nephrectomy. The CDR3 region is CASSQSGVSTDTQYF. Written as DNA, the CDR3 is TGCGCCAGCAGTCAATCGGGAGTAAGCACAGATACGCAGTATTTT.